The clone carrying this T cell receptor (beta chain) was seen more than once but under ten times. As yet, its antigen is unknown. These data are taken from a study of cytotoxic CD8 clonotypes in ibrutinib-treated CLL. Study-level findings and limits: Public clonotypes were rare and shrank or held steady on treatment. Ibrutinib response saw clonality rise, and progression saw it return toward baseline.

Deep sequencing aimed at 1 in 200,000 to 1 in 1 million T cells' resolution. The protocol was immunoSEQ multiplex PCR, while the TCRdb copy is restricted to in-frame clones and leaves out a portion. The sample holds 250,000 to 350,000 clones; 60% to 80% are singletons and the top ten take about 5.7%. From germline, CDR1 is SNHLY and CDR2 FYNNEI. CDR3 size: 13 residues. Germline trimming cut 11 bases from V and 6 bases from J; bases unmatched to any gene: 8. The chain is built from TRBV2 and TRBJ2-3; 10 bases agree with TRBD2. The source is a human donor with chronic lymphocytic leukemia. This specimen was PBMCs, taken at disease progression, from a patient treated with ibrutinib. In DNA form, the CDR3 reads TGTGCCGGGACTAGCGCCGCCGGGGATACGCAGTATTTT. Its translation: CAGTSAAGDTQYF. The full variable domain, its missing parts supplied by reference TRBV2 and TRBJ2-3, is EPEVTQTPSHQVTQMGQEVILRCVPISNHLYFYWYRQILGQKVEFLVSFYNNEISEKSEIFDDQFSVERPDGSNFTLKIRSTKLEDSAMYFCAGTSAAGDTQYFGPGTRLTVL.